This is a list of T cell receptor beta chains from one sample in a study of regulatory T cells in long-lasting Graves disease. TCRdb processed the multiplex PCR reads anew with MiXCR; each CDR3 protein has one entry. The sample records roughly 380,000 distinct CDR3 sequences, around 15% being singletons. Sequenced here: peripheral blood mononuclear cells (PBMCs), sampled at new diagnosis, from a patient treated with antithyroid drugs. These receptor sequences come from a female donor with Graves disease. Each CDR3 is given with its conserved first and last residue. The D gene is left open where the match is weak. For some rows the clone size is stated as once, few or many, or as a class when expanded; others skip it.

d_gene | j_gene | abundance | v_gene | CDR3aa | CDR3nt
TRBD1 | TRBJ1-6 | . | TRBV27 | CASTRRTGGMSSYNSPLHF | TGTGCCAGCACCCGACGGACAGGGGGAATGAGCTCCTATAATTCACCCCTCCACTTT
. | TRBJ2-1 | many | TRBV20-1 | CSARSSSQNEQFF | TGCAGTGCTAGGAGCTCTAGCCAGAATGAGCAGTTCTTC
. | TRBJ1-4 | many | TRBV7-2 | CASSFSLTEKLFF | TGTGCCAGCAGCTTCAGTTTAACGGAAAAACTGTTTTTT
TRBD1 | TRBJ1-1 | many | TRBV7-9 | CASSPTSQGAIRRTEAFF | TGTGCCAGCAGCCCCACATCACAGGGGGCGATAAGACGCACTGAAGCTTTCTTT
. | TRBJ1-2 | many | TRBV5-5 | CASSLEPGYGYTF | TGTGCCAGCAGCTTGGAGCCAGGCTATGGCTACACCTTC
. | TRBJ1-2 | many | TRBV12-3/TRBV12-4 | CASFSANGYTF | TGTGCCAGCTTCTCCGCTAATGGCTACACCTTC
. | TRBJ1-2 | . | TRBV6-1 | CASSEQHPVNYGYTF | TGTGCCAGCAGCGAACAGCATCCGGTTAACTATGGCTACACCTTC
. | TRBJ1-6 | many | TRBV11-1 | CASSLEGVWNSPLHF | TGTGCCAGCAGCTTAGAAGGGGTTTGGAATTCACCCCTCCACTTT
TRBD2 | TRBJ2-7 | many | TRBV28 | CASSVLARPSYEQYF | TGTGCCAGCAGCGTACTAGCGAGACCTTCCTACGAGCAGTACTTC
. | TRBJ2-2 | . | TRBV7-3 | CASSLSEATGELFF | TGTGCCAGCAGCTTATCCGAAGCCACCGGGGAGCTGTTTTTT
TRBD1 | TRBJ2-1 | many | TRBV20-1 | CSARDRGSYNEQFF | TGCAGTGCTAGAGACAGGGGGTCCTACAATGAGCAGTTCTTC
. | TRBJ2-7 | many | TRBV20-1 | CSAREGGVDEQYF | TGCAGCGCTCGCGAGGGGGGAGTAGACGAGCAGTACTTC
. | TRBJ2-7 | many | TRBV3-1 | CASSQAEGYEQYF | TGTGCCAGCAGCCAAGCCGAGGGCTACGAGCAGTACTTC
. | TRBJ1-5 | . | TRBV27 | CASRVSIFEPQHF | TGTGCCAGCAGGGTCTCAATCTTTGAGCCCCAGCATTTT
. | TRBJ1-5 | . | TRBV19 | CASRTGTGNQPQHF | TGTGCCAGCAGAACAGGGACGGGCAATCAGCCCCAGCATTTT
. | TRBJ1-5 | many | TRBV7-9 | CASSLARGVYQPQHF | TGTGCCAGCAGCTTAGCCAGAGGGGTTTATCAGCCCCAGCATTTT
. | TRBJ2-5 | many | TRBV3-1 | CASSLWRGGDQETQYF | TGTGCCAGCAGCCTCTGGAGGGGGGGGGACCAAGAGACCCAGTACTTC
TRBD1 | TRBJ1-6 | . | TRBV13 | CASSFKGALLVPPHF | TGTGCCAGCAGCTTTAAGGGGGCACTTCTGGTACCCCCCCACTTT
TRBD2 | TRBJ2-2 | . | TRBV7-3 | CASSSLSGTGELFF | TGTGCCAGCAGTTCCCTTAGCGGGACCGGGGAGCTGTTTTTT
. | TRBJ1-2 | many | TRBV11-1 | CASSSRTGGRGYTF | TGTGCCAGCAGCTCCCGGACCGGGGGTCGTGGCTACACCTTC
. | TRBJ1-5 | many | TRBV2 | CASSPGNNQPQHF | TGTGCCAGCAGTCCCGGGAACAATCAGCCCCAGCATTTT
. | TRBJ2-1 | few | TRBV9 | CASTPGASGNNEQFF | TGTGCCAGCACCCCTGGGGCAAGTGGGAACAATGAGCAGTTCTTC
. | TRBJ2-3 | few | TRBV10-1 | CASSEGDRWGTDTQYF | TGCGCCAGCAGTGAGGGAGACCGGTGGGGCACAGATACGCAGTATTTT
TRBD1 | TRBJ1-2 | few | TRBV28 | CASNPLDRGLYGYTF | TGTGCCAGCAATCCTCTAGACAGGGGGCTATATGGCTACACCTTC
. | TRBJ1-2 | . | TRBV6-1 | CASRCPRCPGSYTF | TGTGCCAGCAGGTGCCCCAGGTGTCCGGGCAGCTACACCTTC
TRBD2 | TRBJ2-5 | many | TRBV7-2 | CASSLVASGDPETQYF | TGTGCCAGCAGCTTAGTGGCTAGCGGTGACCCAGAGACCCAGTACTTC
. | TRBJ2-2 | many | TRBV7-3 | CASSLRHWGSTNTGELFF | TGTGCCAGCAGCTTAAGGCACTGGGGCAGCACGAACACCGGGGAGCTGTTTTTT
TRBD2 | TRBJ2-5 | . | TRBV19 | CASSRGDRETQYF | TGTGCCAGTAGTCGGGGGGATCGAGAGACCCAGTACTTC